This T cell receptor beta chain emerged from a study of T cells in localized non-small cell lung cancer. Study-level points and caveats: Adjacent uninvolved lung tissue had the highest T cell clonality, exceeding tumor. Adjacent lung exhibited a median of about 57 among the 100 most abundant tumor clones.

Trimming cost V 9 bases and J 7 bases; bases outside gene matches: 16. Germline V lookup: CDR1 SGHRS, CDR2 YFSETQ. The CDR3 runs to 15 residues. To note about this clone: Its antigen remains unidentified.

Measured with immunoSEQ multiplex PCR; TCRdb has only the in-frame clones, and not every one. Found here are 31,000 or so clones, roughly 88% of them singletons; the top ten hold 4% to 4.5%. The rearrangement links TRBV5-1 to TRBJ2-1, with TRBD2 identical over 7 bases. The TCR sequence derives from a woman aged 40-69 years with stage III lung adenocarcinoma. Source: peripheral blood mononuclear cells, taken before any cancer treatment. This CDR3 is CATYLGEGLRNEQFF. The CDR3 bases are TGCGCCACCTATCTGGGGGAGGGCCTCAGGAATGAGCAGTTCTTC. The full variable domain, its missing parts supplied by reference TRBV5-1 and TRBJ2-1, is KAGVTQTPRYLIKTRGQQVTLSCSPISGHRSVSWYQQTPGQGLQFLFEYFSETQRNKGNFPGRFSGRQFSNSRSEMNVSTLELGDSALYLCATYLGEGLRNEQFFGPGTRLTVL.